This TCR beta chain was sequenced for a study of T cells in women clearing cervical HPV infection. The overall study: Case blood was drawn when the lesion was first found; control blood after infection became undetectable.

Overall study findings and caveats: TRBV6-7 abundance was lower in cases than controls (0.11% versus 0.16%).

All donors had a single incident cervical HPV16 infection, not prevalent. The CDR3 consists of 15 residues. Trimming took off 2 bases at V and 3 bases at J, with 11 bases between the two ends. With regard to this clone: As yet, its antigen is unknown. The read ends 3 residues shy of where the CDR3 ends; the end is completed using the germline J gene.

The data were produced by immunoSEQ multiplex PCR, yet TCRdb's version contains in-frame clones alone and is incomplete. The sample includes more than 20,000 clones. The chain employs TRBV12-3 or TRBV12-4 and TRBJ1-5; maybe TRBD1 (6 bases). The sequence was collected from a woman aged 18 to 75 with a cervical HPV16 infection that either progressed to CIN3+ or cleared (not recorded which). Sequencing was carried out using blood buffy coat. The DNA read from the CDR3 is TGTGCCAGCAGTTTACCGGGGGGGCACAATCAGCCC. This translates into CASSLPGGHNQP. The whole CDR3 reads CASSLPGGHNQPQHF.